Each of the 30 T cell receptor beta chains below was sequenced from the same sample in a study of blood T cell repertoires in COVID-19. Assay: immunoSEQ multiplex PCR; the TCRdb copy retains only in-frame clones and omits some. The data show 25,000 to 30,000 clones, roughly 82% seen once. Sequencing was done on a sample of peripheral blood. The receptor source for this set is a man at least 80 years old with active or convalescent COVID-19.

This clone appeared a single time. The J gene is TRBJ1-5, the V gene TRBV18; D possibly corresponds to TRBD1 (5 bases). V lost 3 bases to trimming and J lost 6 bases, with 12 bases between them. The CDR3 runs to 14 residues. Looked up from germline, CDR1 is KGHSH and CDR2 is LQKENI. The CDR3 DNA reads as TGTGCCAGCTCACCTCCGGGGGAAGGTCAGCCCCAGCATTTT. This translates into CASSPPGEGQPQHF.

V usage is TRBV6-1 and J usage is TRBJ1-5, with TRBD1 identical over 7 bases. The end of the DNA aligns better with TRBJ2-3, so the J call may be wrong. There are 13 residues in the CDR3. Germline V gene sequence: CDR1 MNHNS, CDR2 SASEGT. CDR3: CASSDRQGLPQYF. CDR3 DNA: TGTGCCAGCAGTGACCGACAGGGTTTACCCCAGTATTTT.

The gene calls are TRBV29-1 and TRBJ2-5; 11 bases align to TRBD2. This CDR3 is built from 18 residues. V trimming: 4 bases; J trimming: 5 bases; junction bases outside the gene matches: 18. CDR1 SQVTM and CDR2 ANQGSEA come from the germline V gene. The CDR3: CSVAGAVAGGEGVETQYF. The CDR3 coding sequence is TGCAGCGTTGCCGGAGCGGTAGCGGGGGGGGAGGGGGTGGAGACCCAGTACTTC.

This chain joins TRBV6-5 and TRBJ2-5; TRBD1 aligns across 8 bases. The CDR3 sequence is 14 residues long. V lost 7 bases and J lost 6; bases outside the gene matches: 10. Germline loops: CDR1 MNHEY, CDR2 SVGAGI. CDR3 sequence reads: CASTHPRQGKTQYF. For the CDR3, the DNA is TGTGCCAGCACCCACCCGAGACAGGGGAAGACCCAGTACTTC.

The chain is built from TRBV25-1 and TRBJ2-1; 8 nucleotides match TRBD2. Per the germline V gene, CDR1 is MGHDK and CDR2 is SYGVNS. The CDR3 contains 17 residues. Germline trimming cut 1 base from V and 8 bases from J; bases unmatched to any gene: 13. The CDR3 spells CASSELGSGSISYEQFF. CDR3 DNA sequence: TGTGCCAGCAGTGAATTAGGGAGCGGGAGCATATCCTATGAGCAGTTCTTC.

The chain combines TRBV11-1 with TRBJ2-5; TRBD2 aligns across 7 bases. V was pared by 5 bases and J by 2 bases, with 11 bases of the junction left unmatched. There are 16 residues in the CDR3. Germline loops: CDR1 SGHAT, CDR2 FQDESV (reference sequence). This chain's CDR3 is CASSPPGGQLQETQYF. The CDR3 DNA reads as TGTGCCAGCAGCCCCCCGGGGGGTCAGCTACAAGAGACCCAGTACTTC.

V and J are TRBV19 and TRBJ1-1, with a weak D call TRBD1 (5 bases). V was shortened by 2 bases and J by 1 base, with 5 bases between the two germline ends. The CDR3 is 13 amino acids. CDR1 is LNHDA and CDR2 is SQIVND in the germline V gene (reference sequence). The CDR3 region is CASSIRGNTEAFF. In DNA form, the CDR3 reads TGTGCCAGTAGTATAAGGGGGAACACTGAAGCTTTCTTT.

In its sample, this clone was seen once. This chain joins TRBV7-6 and TRBJ2-1; TRBD2 matches 7 bases. This CDR3 is built from 16 residues. Germline V lookup: CDR1 SGHVS, CDR2 FNYEAQ. V trimming: 4 bases; J trimming: 4 bases; junction bases outside the gene matches: 10. Here the CDR3 reads CASSSKRDSTYNEQFF. The DNA for the CDR3 is TGTGCCAGCAGCTCCAAGCGGGACTCTACTTACAATGAGCAGTTCTTC.

The V and J genes are TRBV19 and TRBJ2-5; 13 bases match TRBD2. The CDR3 covers 17 residues. Germline V lookup: CDR1 LNHDA, CDR2 SQIVND (reference sequence). J was trimmed by 4 bases and V by 6 bases; bases with no gene match: 11. The CDR3 spells CASSQGLAGLRGETQYF. CDR3 bases: TGTGCCAGTAGCCAGGGACTAGCGGGATTACGGGGAGAGACCCAGTACTTC.

The CDR3 nucleotides read TGTGCCAGCAGCTCCAGACAGGACACAGATACGCAGTATTTT. The encoded protein is CASSSRQDTDTQYF. The chain recombines TRBV9 with TRBJ2-3, with D tentatively TRBD1 (6 bases). This CDR3 region has 14 residues. CDR1 SGDLS and CDR2 YYNGEE come from the germline V gene. Trimming stripped 4 bases from V and 2 bases from J, with 11 bases between.

The V and J genes are TRBV14 and TRBJ1-5; possible D gene TRBD1, 6 bases. Trimming pared 0 bases from V and 1 base from J, leaving 10 bases between. CDR3 length: 16 amino acids. Germline V CDR1 and CDR2: SGHDN, FVKESK. The CDR3 loop is CASSQEGGVSNQPQHF. As DNA, the CDR3 is TGTGCCAGCAGCCAAGAAGGGGGGGTCAGCAATCAGCCCCAGCATTTT.

The chain carries TRBV18 and TRBJ2-5; tentatively, D is TRBD2 (6 bases). V was pared by 2 bases and J by 5 bases, with 15 bases between. The CDR3 runs to 15 residues. Germline CDR1 is KGHSH and CDR2 is LQKENI. CDR3 nucleotide sequence: TGTGCCAGCTCACCAGGGGGAGGCGTCTTCGAGACCCAGTACTTC. Protein product: CASSPGGGVFETQYF.

CDR3 sequence reads: CASSSPGAGSGDTQYF. The CDR3 DNA is TGCGCCAGCAGCTCCCCAGGGGCAGGCAGTGGAGATACGCAGTATTTT. The chain joins TRBV5-1 to TRBJ2-3; possibly TRBD1 for D (6 bases). The germline V gene has CDR1 SGHRS and CDR2 YFSETQ. Trimming shortened V by 3 bases and J by 5 bases, and 19 bases separated the two germline ends. This CDR3 has 16 residues.

This clone showed up just once. This rearrangement joins TRBV11-2 to TRBJ2-1; 11 bases fit TRBD2. The CDR3 extends over 15 amino acids. The germline V gene encodes CDR1 SGHAT and CDR2 FQNNGV. V was pared by 6 bases and J by 2 bases, with 3 bases of the junction left unmatched. The CDR3 reads CASSWGLAAYNEQFF. DNA of the CDR3: TGTGCCAGCAGTTGGGGACTAGCGGCCTACAATGAGCAGTTCTTC.

The chain links TRBV20-1 to TRBJ1-2; maybe TRBD1 (5 bases). CDR1 DFQATT and CDR2 SNEGSKA come from the germline V gene (reference sequence). Deletions cut 6 bases from V and 7 bases from J, with 12 bases between. This CDR3 region has 11 residues. The CDR3 nucleotides read TGCAGTGCACCCGGGGGAGGTGGCTACACCTTC. It encodes CSAPGGGGYTF.

The chain is built from TRBV5-1 and TRBJ1-1, with no clear D. V lost 4 bases and J 6 bases, leaving 19 bases between the germline ends. This CDR3 is 15 amino acids long. The germline gives CDR1 SGHRS, CDR2 YFSETQ. CDR3 sequence reads: CASSPTIHSGSEAFF. CDR3 nucleotides: TGCGCCAGCAGCCCGACCATTCATTCGGGGTCTGAAGCTTTCTTT.

The CDR3, as DNA: TGTGCCAGCAGTTTAGGGCTAGCGGGAGTGGACACCGGGGAGCTGTTTTTT. Its protein product is CASSLGLAGVDTGELFF. The rearrangement uses TRBV28 and TRBJ2-2, with 10 bases identical to TRBD2. Germline-derived CDR1 and CDR2 are MDHEN and SYDVKM. J lost 3 bases, V lost 2 bases, and 6 bases had no gene match. The CDR3 covers 17 residues. Using reference TRBV28 and TRBJ2-2 for the parts outside the CDR3, the full variable domain is DVKVTQSSRYLVKRTGEKVFLECVQDMDHENMFWYRQDPGLGLRLIYFSYDVKMKEKGDIPEGYSVSREKKERFSLILESASTNQTSMYLCASSLGLAGVDTGELFFGEGSRLTVL.

The V and J genes are TRBV27 and TRBJ1-6, with D possibly TRBD1 on 6 matching bases. Germline V lookup: CDR1 MNHEY, CDR2 SMNVEV (reference sequence). This CDR3 has 15 residues. V was trimmed by 2 bases and J by 4 bases, leaving 9 bases between them. The CDR3 here is CASSLQGTYNSPLHF. The CDR3 bases are TGTGCCAGCAGTTTACAGGGGACATATAATTCACCCCTCCACTTT.

The sample holds a few counts of this clone. The chain's CDR3 is CASSTDSGAQETQYF. DNA for the CDR3: TGCGCCAGCAGCACCGATAGCGGGGCCCAAGAGACCCAGTACTTC. This chain connects TRBV5-1 to TRBJ2-5; 8 bases agree with TRBD2. The CDR3 loop spans 15 amino acids. The J segment lost 1 base and the V segment lost 4 bases, leaving 6 bases of the junction unmatched. The germline V gene has CDR1 SGHRS and CDR2 YFSETQ. Full variable domain (outside the CDR3, taken from reference TRBV5-1 and TRBJ2-5): KAGVTQTPRYLIKTRGQQVTLSCSPISGHRSVSWYQQTPGQGLQFLFEYFSETQRNKGNFPGRFSGRQFSNSRSEMNVSTLELGDSALYLCASSTDSGAQETQYFGPGTRLLVL.

This chain connects TRBV9 to TRBJ2-3; 7 positions agree with TRBD1. Germline V gene lookup returns CDR1 SGDLS and CDR2 YYNGEE. After removal of 3 bases from V and 2 bases from J, the junction contained 6 bases not matched to a gene. This CDR3 has 15 residues. The CDR3 region has the DNA TGTGCCAGCAGCGGGGACAGCCAACCCACAGATACGCAGTATTTT. Residues: CASSGDSQPTDTQYF.

The table lists this clone with a few counts. This chain links TRBV12-3 or TRBV12-4 with TRBJ1-1; the D is unclear. The CDR3 extends over 12 amino acids. Trimming left V 5 bases short and J 8 bases short, with 12 bases between. The CDR3 nucleotides are TGTGCCAGCAGTAGCCGGTACGGGGAAGCTTTCTTT. It codes for CASSSRYGEAFF.

The chain joins TRBV6-5 to TRBJ1-2, with 8 bases identical to TRBD1. The V segment lost 5 bases and the J segment 4 bases; nucleotides outside the gene matches: 3. Germline-derived CDR1 and CDR2 are MNHEY and SVGAGI. The CDR3 is 13 amino acids. Here the CDR3 reads CASSNGQGYGYTF. The CDR3 region has the DNA TGTGCCAGCAGTAACGGACAGGGCTATGGCTACACCTTC.

The DNA for the CDR3 is TGTGCCAGCAGTTTTCGCGGCAGCCACTACGAGCAGTACTTC. Amino acids: CASSFRGSHYEQYF. The chain couples TRBV27 to TRBJ2-7; D unclear. Germline V gene sequence: CDR1 MNHEY, CDR2 SMNVEV (reference sequence). This CDR3 comprises 14 residues. V lost 3 bases to trimming and J lost 3 bases, with 12 bases between them.

V usage is TRBV2 and J usage is TRBJ1-1, with unresolved D. This CDR3 has 12 amino acids. Between the trimmed V and J ends, which lost 6 bases and 5 bases, there was a span of 10 bases. The germline V gene encodes CDR1 SNHLY and CDR2 FYNNEI. The CDR3 DNA reads as TGTGCCAGCAGACCCGACACTACTGAAGCTTTCTTT. Translated, it gives CASRPDTTEAFF.

The CDR3 nucleotides are TGTGCCAGCTCACCGGGTCTAGACTCCTACGAGCAGTACTTC. As protein: CASSPGLDSYEQYF. This rearrangement joins TRBV18 to TRBJ2-7; D remains ambiguous. The V end lost 3 bases, the J end lost 0 bases, and 9 bases lay between the germline ends. CDR1 is KGHSH and CDR2 is LQKENI in the germline V gene. The length of the CDR3 is 14 residues.

The chain links TRBV11-2 to TRBJ2-5; weak D call: TRBD2 (6 bases). CDR1 is SGHAT and CDR2 is FQNNGV in the germline V gene. The CDR3 covers 15 residues. Trimming removed 4 bases at V and 5 bases at J, with 17 bases between. The CDR3 DNA is TGTGCCAGCAGCTCCCATGGGGGGAGAGGGGAGACCCAGTACTTC. Protein: CASSSHGGRGETQYF.

This chain uses TRBV2 with TRBJ1-6; TRBD1 is a possible D gene (6 bases). CDR3 size: 13 residues. Trimming took off 1 base at V and 13 bases at J, with 11 bases between the two ends. Germline loops: CDR1 SNHLY, CDR2 FYNNEI. CDR3 amino acids: CASSEDVQGPLHF. In DNA, the CDR3 is TGTGCCAGCAGTGAAGATGTACAGGGCCCCCTCCACTTT.

CDR3 residues: CASRRESQETQYF. DNA for the CDR3: TGTGCCAGCAGACGGGAGAGCCAAGAGACCCAGTACTTC. This chain joins TRBV27 and TRBJ2-5; D perhaps matches TRBD2 (6 bases). The CDR3 length is 13 residues. Per the germline V gene, CDR1 is MNHEY and CDR2 is SMNVEV (reference sequence). V was clipped by 6 bases and J by 1 base, with 9 bases between them.

The V call is TRBV4-2, the J call TRBJ1-2, with D unresolved. Per the germline V gene, CDR1 is LGHNA and CDR2 is YNFKEQ. The CDR3 is 15 amino acids. The ends were cut back, 0 bases at V and 4 bases at J, with 12 bases in the middle. This CDR3 reads CASSQDREGIYGYTF. The CDR3 DNA follows: TGTGCCAGCAGCCAAGATCGGGAGGGAATCTATGGCTACACCTTC.

J is TRBJ2-5 and V is TRBV7-9; D call uncertain. The CDR3 spans 11 residues. Germline loops: CDR1 SEHNR, CDR2 FQNEAQ (reference sequence). The germline V and J ends were trimmed by 5 bases and 5 bases, with 6 bases remaining between them. CDR3 sequence: CASSPLETQYF. For the CDR3, the DNA is TGTGCCAGCAGCCCCCTGGAGACCCAGTACTTC.